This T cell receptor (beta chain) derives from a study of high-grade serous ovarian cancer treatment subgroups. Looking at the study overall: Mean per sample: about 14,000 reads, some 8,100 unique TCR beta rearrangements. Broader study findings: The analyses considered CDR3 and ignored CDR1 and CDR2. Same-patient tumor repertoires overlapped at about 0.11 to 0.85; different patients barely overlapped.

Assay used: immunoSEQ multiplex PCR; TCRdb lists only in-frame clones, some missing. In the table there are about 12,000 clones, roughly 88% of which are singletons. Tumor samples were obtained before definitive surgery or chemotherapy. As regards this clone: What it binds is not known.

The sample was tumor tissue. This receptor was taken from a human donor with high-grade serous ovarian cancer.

CDR3 coding DNA: TGTGCCAGCAGCTCGGGAGTCCTTTATGGCTACACCTTC. Amino acid sequence: CASSSGVLYGYTF. This chain links TRBV11-1 with TRBJ1-2; the D is unclear. This CDR3 region has 13 residues. Trimming removed 4 bases from V and 5 bases from J, with 11 bases in between. Germline-derived CDR1 and CDR2 are SGHAT and FQDESV (reference sequence). The entire variable domain, with the rest obtained from reference TRBV11-1 and TRBJ1-2, is as follows: EAEVAQSPRYKITEKSQAVAFWCDPISGHATLYWYRQILGQGPELLVQFQDESVVDDSQLPKDRFSAERLKGVDSTLKIQPAELGDSAMYLCASSSGVLYGYTFGSGTRLTVV.